These 4 T cell receptor beta chains came from one sample sequenced in a study of blood T cell repertoires in COVID-19. TCRdb's table, derived via immunoSEQ multiplex PCR, lists solely in-frame clones and lacks some. The sample holds about 200,000 clones, approximately 85% seen once. The sequenced material came from peripheral blood. Receptor source: a woman in her 70s with COVID-19, enrolled during active disease.

The chain combines TRBV21-1 with TRBJ2-7; the table's D gene call, TRBD2, was not cross checked with the DNA. TRBV21-1 is a listed pseudogene. This CDR3 has 18 amino acids. The DNA of the CDR3 is TGTGCCAGCAGCAACGGGACTAGCGGGGGCCTTCTCTCCTACGAGCAGTACTTC. Amino acid sequence: CASSNGTSGGLLSYEQYF.

This clone has only one observation. This rearrangement joins TRBV5-6 to TRBJ1-2; a possible D gene is TRBD1 (5 bases). Germline CDR1 SGHDT, CDR2 YYEEEE. The V end lost 1 base, the J end lost 3 bases, and 13 bases lay between the germline ends. The CDR3 contains 15 residues. DNA of the CDR3: TGTGCCAGCAGCTTGTTTGGCGGGGCTGACTATGGCTACACCTTC. Its protein product is CASSLFGGADYGYTF.

This clone showed up just once. The gene calls are TRBV12-3 or TRBV12-4 and TRBJ1-1, with TRBD1 as a possible D gene (5 bases). The V gene lost 7 bases and the J gene lost 1 base, with 10 bases spanning the gap. The CDR3 is 13 residues long. The CDR3 region is CASITDTNTEAFF. The CDR3 coding sequence is TGTGCCAGCATCACGGACACGAACACTGAAGCTTTCTTT.

The rearrangement links TRBV30 to TRBJ2-1; perhaps TRBD1 as D (7 bases). The germline V gene has CDR1 GTSNPN and CDR2 SVGIG (reference sequence). Trimming took 6 bases from V and 8 from J, leaving 14 bases between them. The CDR3 runs to 12 residues. The CDR3 reads CACGTGEDEQFF. CDR3 DNA sequence: TGTGCCTGCGGAACAGGGGAGGATGAGCAGTTCTTC.